This T cell receptor (beta chain) was retrieved from a study of Ad26.COV2.S vaccination and SARS-CoV-2 variants. Notes on the study in general: Total T cell responses may have been underestimated by the TCR breadth and depth analyses.

Looked up from germline, CDR1 is MNHEY and CDR2 is SVGEGT. Trimming removed 2 bases from V and 2 bases from J, with 18 bases in between. The CDR3 covers 17 residues. Of note for this clone: Antigen unknown.

Treatment indicated: about 20 received Ad26.COV2.S at low or high dose, single or two shots; about 5 received placebo; per-sample allocation not given. Sampling occurred on day 63 after the first vaccine or placebo injection. Libraries were prepared by immunoSEQ multiplex PCR; TCRdb keeps only in-frame clonotypes and omits some of them. The sample includes more than 400,000 clones, roughly 88% seen only once; the top ten take more than 3.5%. The TCR comes from a person between 18 and 65 years old who received the Ad26.COV2.S COVID-19 vaccine or a placebo. This chain connects TRBV6-2 or TRBV6-3 to TRBJ1-2; no clear D. This specimen consisted of peripheral blood, obtained in a trial of Ad26.COV2.S vaccine versus placebo. CDR3 sequence (DNA): TGTGCCAGCAGTTACCGGGCAGGTCGAGAGGTGAACTATGGCTACACCTTC. Residues: CASSYRAGREVNYGYTF.